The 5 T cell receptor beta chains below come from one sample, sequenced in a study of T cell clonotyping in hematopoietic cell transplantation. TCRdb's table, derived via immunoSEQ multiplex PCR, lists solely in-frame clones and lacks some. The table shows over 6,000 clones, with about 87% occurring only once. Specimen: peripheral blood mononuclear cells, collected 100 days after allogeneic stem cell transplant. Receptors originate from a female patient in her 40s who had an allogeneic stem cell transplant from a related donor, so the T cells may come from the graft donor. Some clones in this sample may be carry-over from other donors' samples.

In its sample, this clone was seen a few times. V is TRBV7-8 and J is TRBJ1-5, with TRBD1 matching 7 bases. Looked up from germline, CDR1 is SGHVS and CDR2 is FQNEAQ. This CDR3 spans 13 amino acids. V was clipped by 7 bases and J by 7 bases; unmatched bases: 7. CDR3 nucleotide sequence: TGTGCCAGCACCCAGACAGGGCGGCAGCCCCAGCATTTT. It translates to CASTQTGRQPQHF.

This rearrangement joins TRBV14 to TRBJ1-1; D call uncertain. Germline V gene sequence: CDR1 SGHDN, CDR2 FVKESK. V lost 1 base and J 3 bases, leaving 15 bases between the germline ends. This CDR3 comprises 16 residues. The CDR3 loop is CASSQVEVYGDTEAFF. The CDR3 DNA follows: TGTGCCAGCAGCCAAGTCGAGGTTTACGGGGACACTGAAGCTTTCTTT.

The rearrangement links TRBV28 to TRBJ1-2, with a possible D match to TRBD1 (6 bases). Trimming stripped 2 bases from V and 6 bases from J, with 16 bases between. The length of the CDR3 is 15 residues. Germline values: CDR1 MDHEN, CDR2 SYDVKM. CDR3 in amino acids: CASSLKNRVANGYTF. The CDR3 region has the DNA TGTGCCAGCAGTTTAAAAAACAGGGTTGCCAATGGCTACACCTTC.

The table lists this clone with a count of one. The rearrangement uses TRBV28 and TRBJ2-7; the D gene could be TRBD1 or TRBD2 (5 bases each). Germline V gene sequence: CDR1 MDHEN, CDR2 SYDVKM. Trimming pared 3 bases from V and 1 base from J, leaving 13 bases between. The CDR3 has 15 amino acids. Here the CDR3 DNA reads TGTGCCAGCAGTTTGGAGCAGGGCGGGTCCTACGAGCAGTACTTC. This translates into CASSLEQGGSYEQYF.

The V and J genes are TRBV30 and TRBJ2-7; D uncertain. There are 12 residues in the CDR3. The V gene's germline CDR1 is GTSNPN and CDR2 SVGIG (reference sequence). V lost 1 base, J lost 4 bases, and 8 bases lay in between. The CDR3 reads CAWSENRYEQYF. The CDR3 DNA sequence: TGTGCCTGGAGTGAAAACAGATACGAGCAGTACTTC.